A selection of T cell receptor beta chains follows, all from one sample in a study of regulatory T cells in long-lasting Graves disease. TCRdb ran MiXCR on the multiplex PCR reads and lists one entry per CDR3 protein. The sample consists of over 450,000 distinct CDR3 sequences, roughly 21% of them appearing once. This sample comprised peripheral blood mononuclear cells (PBMCs), obtained when the disease was refractory, from a patient treated with antithyroid drugs. The receptor set was obtained from a female donor with Graves disease. Each CDR3 is given with its conserved first and last residue. A D gene is named only where the DNA matches it firmly. The size field is filled for only some rows; it gives once, few, many or a size class.

>TRBJ2-7|few|TRBV19|-
TGTGCCAGTAGTTTATACCCCGGGACCCAAAGTAGGGACTCCTTCTACGAGCAGTACTTC
CASSLYPGTQSRDSFYEQYF
>TRBJ1-1|-|TRBV5-1|-
TGCGCCAGCAGCTTGGTAGTCTGGGCGGGCACTGAAGCTTTCTTT
CASSLVVWAGTEAFF
>TRBJ1-4|-|TRBV5-5|-
TGTGCCAGCAGCTTGACTAGTCTGGCAGGTGGTGAAAAACTGTTTTTT
CASSLTSLAGGEKLFF
>TRBJ1-1|-|TRBV29-1|-
TGCAGCGTTGAAGGGGAAGCTTTCTTT
CSVEGEAFF
>TRBJ2-3|-|TRBV12-3/TRBV12-4|TRBD1
TGTGCCAGCAGTAGGGGGACAGGGGGCCCAGATACGCAGTATTTT
CASSRGTGGPDTQYF
>TRBJ1-4|many|TRBV24-1|-
TGTGCCACCAGTGATTCCACAGGGAGTAATGAAAAACTGTTTTTT
CATSDSTGSNEKLFF
>TRBJ2-2|-|TRBV7-6|-
TGTGCCAGCAGCTTAGTTGGTCAGGGTTTAGACACCGGGGAGCTGTTTTTT
CASSLVGQGLDTGELFF
>TRBJ1-2|many|TRBV28|-
TGTGCCAGCAGTTTAGATCAGGCTGGCTACACCTTC
CASSLDQAGYTF
>TRBJ2-5|-|TRBV7-9|-
TGTGCCAGCAGCCCCCTCCCTAGGGTTGAAGAGACCCAGTACTTC
CASSPLPRVEETQYF
>TRBJ2-7|-|TRBV28|-
TGTGCCAGCAGGAAACAGTTCTACGAGCAGTACTTC
CASRKQFYEQYF
>TRBJ2-7|-|TRBV4-1|-
TGCGCCAGCAGCCAAGTGGGGGGCGCGGACGAGCAGTACTTC
CASSQVGGADEQYF
>TRBJ1-2|many|TRBV29-1|-
TGCAGCGTTGACAGGGTGGGCTATGGCTACACCTTC
CSVDRVGYGYTF
>TRBJ1-3|many|TRBV20-1|-
TGCAGTGCTAGAGATCCCGGACCCAGAGGAAACACCATATATTTT
CSARDPGPRGNTIYF
>TRBJ1-1|many|TRBV20-1|TRBD1
TGCAGTGCTAGACAGACAGGGTTTTGGAACACTGAAGCTTTCTTT
CSARQTGFWNTEAFF
>TRBJ2-3|-|TRBV12-3/TRBV12-4|-
TGTGCCAGCAGCTCGAAGGATACGCAGTATTTT
CASSSKDTQYF
>TRBJ2-7|many|TRBV28|-
TGTGCCAGCACCCCCGGGGCGCAGAGAGGGGAGCAGTACTTC
CASTPGAQRGEQYF
>TRBJ1-2|-|TRBV5-6|-
TGTGCCAGCAGCTTGCAGGGTCGGCAGGTTCCGACCTATGGCTACACCTTC
CASSLQGRQVPTYGYTF
>TRBJ2-7|few|TRBV9|TRBD1
TGTGCCAGCAGCGGACAGGGCGCGGAGCAGTACTTC
CASSGQGAEQYF
>TRBJ2-5|-|TRBV13|TRBD2
TGTGCCAGCAGCCAAGCGGGAGGCCTCCTCCAAGAGACCCAGTACTTC
CASSQAGGLLQETQYF
>TRBJ2-2|few|TRBV7-2|-
TGTGCCAGCAGCCCACAACACTACACCGGGGAGCTGTTTTTT
CASSPQHYTGELFF
>TRBJ1-2|many|TRBV28|-
TGTGCCAGCAGTTTACCGGCGGATGGCTACACCTTC
CASSLPADGYTF
>TRBJ2-7|-|TRBV5-1|-
TGCGCCAGCAGCTTGGAGTCTGGTAGCGGCTTTTTGTACGAGCAGTACTTC
CASSLESGSGFLYEQYF
>TRBJ1-4|many|TRBV28|TRBD1
TGTGCCAGCAGTTATACAGGGGGCAGTAATCAGGAAAAACTGTTTTTT
CASSYTGGSNQEKLFF
>TRBJ2-7|many|TRBV27|TRBD2
TGTGCCAGCAGTTTAGCGGGAGTCGGAGCCTACGAGCAGTACTTC
CASSLAGVGAYEQYF
>TRBJ2-6|-|TRBV6-2/TRBV6-3|-
TGTACCAGCAGTTACGCGGCGTCTGGGGCCAACGTCCTGACTTTC
CTSSYAASGANVLTF
>TRBJ1-2|many|TRBV28|-
TGTGCCAGCAGTACAATCCACAGAATCTCTAACTATGGCTACACCTTC
CASSTIHRISNYGYTF
>TRBJ1-5|-|TRBV7-8|-
TGTGCCAGCAGCTTCGACTTACCGAATCAGCCCCAGCATTTT
CASSFDLPNQPQHF
>TRBJ1-2|-|TRBV4-2|-
TGTGCCAGCAGCCAAGTTGGGGAGGTCAACTATGGCTACACCTTC
CASSQVGEVNYGYTF
>TRBJ1-1|-|TRBV5-1|-
TGCGCCAGCCAACAGGCTGCCCCGAACACTGAAGCTTTCTTT
CASQQAAPNTEAFF